The TCR beta chain described here comes from a study of blood T cells in healthy people across ages. In germline, CDR1 is KGHDR, CDR2 SFDVKD. This CDR3 is built from 14 residues. Together with a sample-barcoded 5' primer, a J-beta primer mix was included in a second PCR lasting about 7 to 12 cycles. TCRdb redid the calling of the 5' RACE reads with MiXCR, one entry per CDR3 protein. The sample lists 550,000 to 800,000 distinct CDR3 sequences; around 21% were seen once. The chain couples TRBV24-1 to TRBJ2-5; D possibly uses TRBD1 or TRBD2 (5 bases each). The J call may be faulty, since TRBJ2-1 better matches the DNA end. Material for sequencing was blood. The receptor's source is a man in his 70s in good health. CDR3 region: CATGESGTSNEQFF. DNA of the CDR3: TGTGCCACCGGGGAATCAGGGACGTCGAATGAGCAGTTCTTC.